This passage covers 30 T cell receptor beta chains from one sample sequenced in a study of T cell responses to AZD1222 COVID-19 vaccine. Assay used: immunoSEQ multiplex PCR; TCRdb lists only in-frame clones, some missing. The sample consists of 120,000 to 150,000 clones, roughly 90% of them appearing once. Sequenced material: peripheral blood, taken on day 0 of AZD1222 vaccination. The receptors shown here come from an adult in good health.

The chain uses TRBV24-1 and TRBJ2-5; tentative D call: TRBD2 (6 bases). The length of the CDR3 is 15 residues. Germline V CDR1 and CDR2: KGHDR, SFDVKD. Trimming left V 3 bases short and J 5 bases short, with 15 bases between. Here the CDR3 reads CATSDAPGLIETQYF. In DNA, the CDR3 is TGTGCCACCAGTGATGCCCCAGGACTAATCGAGACCCAGTACTTC.

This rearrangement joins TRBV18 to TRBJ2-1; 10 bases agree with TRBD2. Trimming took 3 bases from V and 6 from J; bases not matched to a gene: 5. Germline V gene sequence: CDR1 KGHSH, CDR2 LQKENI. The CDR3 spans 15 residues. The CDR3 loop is CASSPKSGGANEQFF. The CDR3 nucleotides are TGTGCCAGCTCACCCAAGAGCGGGGGGGCCAATGAGCAGTTCTTC.

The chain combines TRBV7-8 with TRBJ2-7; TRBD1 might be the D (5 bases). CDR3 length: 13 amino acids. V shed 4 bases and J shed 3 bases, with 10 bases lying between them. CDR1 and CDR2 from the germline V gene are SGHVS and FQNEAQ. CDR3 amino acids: CASSSRRGYEQYF. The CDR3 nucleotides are TGTGCCAGCAGCTCAAGAAGGGGCTACGAGCAGTACTTC.

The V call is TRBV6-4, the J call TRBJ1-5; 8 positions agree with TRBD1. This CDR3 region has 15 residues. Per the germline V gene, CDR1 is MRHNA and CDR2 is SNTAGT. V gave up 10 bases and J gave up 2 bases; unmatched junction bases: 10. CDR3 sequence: CANRTDRACNQPQHF. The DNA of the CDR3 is TGTGCCAACAGAACGGACAGGGCCTGCAATCAGCCCCAGCATTTT.

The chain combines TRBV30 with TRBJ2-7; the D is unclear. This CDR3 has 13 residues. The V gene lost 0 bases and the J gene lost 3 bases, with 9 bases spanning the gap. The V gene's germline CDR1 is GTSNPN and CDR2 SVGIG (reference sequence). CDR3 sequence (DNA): TGTGCCTGGAGTGTCGGGCAAAACTACGAGCAGTACTTC. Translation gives CAWSVGQNYEQYF.

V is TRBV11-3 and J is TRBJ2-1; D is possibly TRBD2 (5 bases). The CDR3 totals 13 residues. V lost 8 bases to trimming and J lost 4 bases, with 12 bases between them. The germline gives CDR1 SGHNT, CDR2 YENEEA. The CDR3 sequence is CASESRRYNEQFF. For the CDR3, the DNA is TGTGCCAGCGAAAGTCGGAGGTACAATGAGCAGTTCTTC.

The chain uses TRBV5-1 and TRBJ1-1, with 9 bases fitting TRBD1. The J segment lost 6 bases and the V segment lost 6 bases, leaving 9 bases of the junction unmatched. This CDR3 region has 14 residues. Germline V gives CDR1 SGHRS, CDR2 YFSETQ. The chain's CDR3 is CASIPTGGLAEAFF. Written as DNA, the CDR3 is TGCGCCAGCATCCCGACAGGGGGGTTGGCTGAAGCTTTCTTT.

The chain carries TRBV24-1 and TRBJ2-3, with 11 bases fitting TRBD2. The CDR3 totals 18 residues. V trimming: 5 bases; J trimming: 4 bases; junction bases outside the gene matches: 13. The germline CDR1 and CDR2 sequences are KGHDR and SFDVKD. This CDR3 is CATSGRTSGLGLPDTQYF. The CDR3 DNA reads TGTGCCACCAGTGGTCGGACTAGCGGGCTTGGATTGCCAGATACGCAGTATTTT.

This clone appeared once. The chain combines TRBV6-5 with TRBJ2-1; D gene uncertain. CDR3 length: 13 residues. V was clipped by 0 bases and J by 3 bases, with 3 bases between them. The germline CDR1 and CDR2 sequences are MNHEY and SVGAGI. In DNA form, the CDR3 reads TGTGCCAGCAGTTACTCTCGCTACAATGAGCAGTTCTTC. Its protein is CASSYSRYNEQFF.

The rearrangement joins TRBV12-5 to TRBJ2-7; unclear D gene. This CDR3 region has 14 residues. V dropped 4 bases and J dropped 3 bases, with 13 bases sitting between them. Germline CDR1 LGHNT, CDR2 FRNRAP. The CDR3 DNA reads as TGTGCTAGTGGTTCACCGGGCGGTTACTACGAGCAGTACTTC. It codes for CASGSPGGYYEQYF.

For the CDR3, the DNA is TGTGCCAGCAGCGCGGGACAGGGTAAGAGTGTAGGCGAGCAGTACTTC. Its protein product is CASSAGQGKSVGEQYF. The chain has TRBV11-3 and TRBJ2-7, with 9 bases that match TRBD1. The CDR3 totals 16 residues. The V segment lost 5 bases and the J segment 6 bases; nucleotides outside the gene matches: 14. Germline CDR1 SGHNT, CDR2 YENEEA.

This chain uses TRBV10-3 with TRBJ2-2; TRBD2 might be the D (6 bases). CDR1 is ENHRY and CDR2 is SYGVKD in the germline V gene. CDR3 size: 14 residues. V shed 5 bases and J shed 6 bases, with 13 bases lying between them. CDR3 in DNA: TGTGCCATCAGTCAAATCGCGGGGCCCGGGGAGCTGTTTTTT. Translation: CAISQIAGPGELFF.

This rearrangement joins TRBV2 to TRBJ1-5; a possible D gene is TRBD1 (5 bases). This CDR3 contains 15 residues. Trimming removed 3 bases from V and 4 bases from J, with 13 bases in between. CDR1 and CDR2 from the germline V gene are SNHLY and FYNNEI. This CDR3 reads CASSEGRTQNQPQHF. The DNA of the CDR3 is TGTGCCAGCAGTGAGGGGCGGACTCAAAATCAGCCCCAGCATTTT. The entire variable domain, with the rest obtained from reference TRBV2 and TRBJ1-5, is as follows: EPEVTQTPSHQVTQMGQEVILRCVPISNHLYFYWYRQILGQKVEFLVSFYNNEISEKSEIFDDQFSVERPDGSNFTLKIRSTKLEDSAMYFCASSEGRTQNQPQHFGDGTRLSIL.

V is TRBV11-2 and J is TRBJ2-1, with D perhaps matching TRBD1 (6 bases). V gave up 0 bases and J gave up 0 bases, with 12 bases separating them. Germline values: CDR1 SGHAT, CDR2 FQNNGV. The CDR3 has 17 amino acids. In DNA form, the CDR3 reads TGTGCCAGCAGCTTAGAGGGTGGGGGCAGCTCCTACAATGAGCAGTTCTTC. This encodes CASSLEGGGSSYNEQFF.

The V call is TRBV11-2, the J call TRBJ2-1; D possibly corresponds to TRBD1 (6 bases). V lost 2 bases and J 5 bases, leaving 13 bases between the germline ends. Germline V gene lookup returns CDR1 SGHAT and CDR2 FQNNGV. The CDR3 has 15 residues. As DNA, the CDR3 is TGTGCCAGCAGCTTATCACCGACAGGAAACAATGAGCAGTTCTTC. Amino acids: CASSLSPTGNNEQFF.

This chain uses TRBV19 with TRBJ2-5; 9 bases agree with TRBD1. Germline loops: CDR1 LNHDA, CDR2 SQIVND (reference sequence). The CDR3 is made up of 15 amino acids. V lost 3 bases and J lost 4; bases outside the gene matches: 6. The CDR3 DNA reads TGTGCCAGTAGTATGGGACAGGGAATAATAGAGACCCAGTACTTC. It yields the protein CASSMGQGIIETQYF. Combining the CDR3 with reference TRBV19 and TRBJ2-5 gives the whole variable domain DGGITQSPKYLFRKEGQNVTLSCEQNLNHDAMYWYRQDPGQGLRLIYYSQIVNDFQKGDIAEGYSVSREKKESFPLTVTSAQKNPTAFYLCASSMGQGIIETQYFGPGTRLLVL.

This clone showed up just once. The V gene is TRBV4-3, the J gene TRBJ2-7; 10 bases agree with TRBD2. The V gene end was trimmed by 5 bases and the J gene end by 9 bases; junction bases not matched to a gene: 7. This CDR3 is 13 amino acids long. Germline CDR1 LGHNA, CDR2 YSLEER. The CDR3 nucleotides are TGCGCCAGCAGCAAGGAGCGGGAGGGTTTGCAGTACTTC. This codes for CASSKEREGLQYF.

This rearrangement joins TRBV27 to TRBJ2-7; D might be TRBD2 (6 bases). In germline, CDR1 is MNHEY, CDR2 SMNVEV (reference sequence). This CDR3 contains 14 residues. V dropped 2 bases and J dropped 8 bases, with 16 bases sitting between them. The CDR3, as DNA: TGTGCCAGCAGTTTAGGGGGGAACCCGGGCAAGCAGTACTTC. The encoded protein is CASSLGGNPGKQYF.

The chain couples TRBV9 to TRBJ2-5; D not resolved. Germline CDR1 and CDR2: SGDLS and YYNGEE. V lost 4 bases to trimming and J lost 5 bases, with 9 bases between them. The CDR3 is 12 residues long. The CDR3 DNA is TGTGCCAGCAGCACCCCGACGGAGACCCAGTACTTC. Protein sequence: CASSTPTETQYF.

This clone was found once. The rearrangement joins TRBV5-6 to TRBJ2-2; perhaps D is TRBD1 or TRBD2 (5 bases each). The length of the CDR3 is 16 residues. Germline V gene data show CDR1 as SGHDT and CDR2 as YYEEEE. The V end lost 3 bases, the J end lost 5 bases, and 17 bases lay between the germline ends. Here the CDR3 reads CASSWGTLLATGELFF. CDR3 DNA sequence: TGTGCCAGCAGCTGGGGGACCCTTTTAGCGACCGGGGAGCTGTTTTTT.

This CDR3 is CATSPPGTSGAGSYNEQFF. The DNA of the CDR3 is TGTGCCACCAGTCCACCCGGGACTAGCGGCGCTGGGTCGTACAATGAGCAGTTCTTC. This rearrangement joins TRBV24-1 to TRBJ2-1, with 11 bases identical to TRBD2. J gave up 4 bases and V 6 bases, and 16 bases lay outside the gene matches. CDR1 and CDR2 from the germline V gene are KGHDR and SFDVKD. There are 19 residues in the CDR3.

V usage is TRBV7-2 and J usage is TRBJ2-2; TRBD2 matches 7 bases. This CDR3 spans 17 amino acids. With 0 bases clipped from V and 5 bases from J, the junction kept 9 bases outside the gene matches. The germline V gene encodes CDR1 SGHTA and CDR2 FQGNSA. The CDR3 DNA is TGTGCCAGCAGCTTAGCCCCCACGGGAGGAGGTACCGGGGAGCTGTTTTTT. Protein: CASSLAPTGGGTGELFF.

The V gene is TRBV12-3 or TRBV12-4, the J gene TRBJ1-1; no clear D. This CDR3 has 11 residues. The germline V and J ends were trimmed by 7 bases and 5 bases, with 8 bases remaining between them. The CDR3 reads CASTPKTEAFF. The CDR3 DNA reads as TGTGCCAGCACCCCAAAGACTGAAGCTTTCTTT.

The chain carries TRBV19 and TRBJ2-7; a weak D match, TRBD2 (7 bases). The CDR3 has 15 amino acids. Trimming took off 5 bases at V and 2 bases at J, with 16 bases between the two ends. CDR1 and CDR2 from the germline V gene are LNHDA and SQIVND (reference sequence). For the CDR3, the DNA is TGTGCCAGTAGTTGGGCGGGGGCGGAAACCTACGAGCAGTACTTC. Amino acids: CASSWAGAETYEQYF. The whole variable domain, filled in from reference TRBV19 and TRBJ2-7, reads DGGITQSPKYLFRKEGQNVTLSCEQNLNHDAMYWYRQDPGQGLRLIYYSQIVNDFQKGDIAEGYSVSREKKESFPLTVTSAQKNPTAFYLCASSWAGAETYEQYFGPGTRLTVT.

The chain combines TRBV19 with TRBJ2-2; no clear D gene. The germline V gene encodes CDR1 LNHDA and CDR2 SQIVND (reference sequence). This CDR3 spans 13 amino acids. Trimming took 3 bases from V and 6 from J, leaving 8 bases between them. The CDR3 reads CASSIPLAGELFF. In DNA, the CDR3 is TGTGCCAGTAGTATCCCGTTAGCCGGGGAGCTGTTTTTT.

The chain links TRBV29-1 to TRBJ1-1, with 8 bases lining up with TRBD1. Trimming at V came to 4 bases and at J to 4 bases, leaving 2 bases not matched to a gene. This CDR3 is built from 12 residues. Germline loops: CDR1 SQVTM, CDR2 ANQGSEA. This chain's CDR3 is CSVGDRGTEAFF. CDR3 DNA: TGCAGCGTTGGTGACAGGGGCACTGAAGCTTTCTTT.

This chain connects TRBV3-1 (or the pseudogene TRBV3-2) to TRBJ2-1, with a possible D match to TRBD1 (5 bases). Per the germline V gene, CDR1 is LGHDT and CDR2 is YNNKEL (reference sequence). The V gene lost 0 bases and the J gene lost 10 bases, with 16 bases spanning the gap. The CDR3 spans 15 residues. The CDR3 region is CASSQEIVTGEEQFF. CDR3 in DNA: TGTGCCAGCAGCCAAGAGATCGTAACAGGCGAAGAGCAGTTCTTC.

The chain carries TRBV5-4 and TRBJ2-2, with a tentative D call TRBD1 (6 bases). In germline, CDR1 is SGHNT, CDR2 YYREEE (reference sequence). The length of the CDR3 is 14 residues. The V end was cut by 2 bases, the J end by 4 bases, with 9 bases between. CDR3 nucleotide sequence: TGTGCCAGCAGCTTACAGGGCGTCACCGGGGAGCTGTTTTTT. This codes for CASSLQGVTGELFF.

CDR3 region: CASSPGAGVEAFF. The CDR3 bases are TGTGCCAGCAGCCCCGGGGCGGGGGTTGAAGCTTTCTTT. This rearrangement joins TRBV9 to TRBJ1-1, with a possible D match to TRBD1 (5 bases). This CDR3 is built from 13 residues. The V end was cut by 4 bases, the J end by 7 bases, with 14 bases between. In germline, CDR1 is SGDLS, CDR2 YYNGEE.

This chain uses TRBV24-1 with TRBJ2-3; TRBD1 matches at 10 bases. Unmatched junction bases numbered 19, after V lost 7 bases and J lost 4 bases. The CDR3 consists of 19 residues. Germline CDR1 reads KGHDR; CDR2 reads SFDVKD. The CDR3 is CATRTIQTPGQGKPDTQYF. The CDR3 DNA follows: TGTGCCACCAGAACCATTCAAACGCCGGGACAGGGGAAACCAGATACGCAGTATTTT.